This T cell receptor (beta chain) was recovered during a study of neurological immune-mediated disorders. Study-wide results and caveats: Private repertoires in all groups were suggested, as expanded clones shared no CDR3 amino acid sequences across subjects.

This clonotype occurred many times. The antigen is unknown. The team produced cDNA through 5'RACE using 10-nucleotide random UMIs. Every sequencing run gave over 190 million TCR-beta sequences, taken from 15-18 subjects. In TCRdb, the 5' RACE reads were re-called with MiXCR into one record per CDR3 protein. In the table there are under 85,000 distinct CDR3 sequences, about 5.2% of which are singletons. The CDR3 covers 16 residues. CDR1 MNHEY and CDR2 SVGAGI come from the germline V gene. The ends were cut back, 2 bases at V and 0 bases at J, with 10 bases in the middle. The sequence derives from a human donor with multiple sclerosis. The donor label of this sample is uncertain. The gene calls are TRBV6-5 and TRBJ1-4; D is ambiguous. Sequenced: PBMCs. The DNA for the CDR3 is TGTGCCAGCAGTTACGAAACGGGGTCAACTAATGAAAAACTGTTTTTT. Protein sequence: CASSYETGSTNEKLFF.